This T cell receptor beta chain was recorded in a study of Ad26.COV2.S vaccination and SARS-CoV-2 variants. V shed 4 bases and J shed 0 bases, with 13 bases lying between them. CDR1 is ENHRY, CDR2 SYGVKD, per germline. The CDR3 is 15 amino acids. Noted treatment: some 20 received Ad26.COV2.S at low or high dose, single or two shots; roughly 5 received placebo; per-sample allocation not given. Samples came from day 63 after the first vaccine or placebo injection. Assay: immunoSEQ multiplex PCR; the TCRdb copy retains only in-frame clones and omits some. The sample consists of 380,000 or so clones, 80% to 90% of them appearing once.

This material consisted of peripheral blood, taken in a trial of Ad26.COV2.S vaccine versus placebo. The V call is TRBV10-3, the J call TRBJ2-7, with a tentative D call TRBD1 (6 bases). The clonotype originates from a person between 18 and 59 years old who received the Ad26.COV2.S COVID-19 vaccine or a placebo. CDR3 DNA: TGTGCCATCAGTGTCAGGACAGCCCACTCCTACGAGCAGTACTTC. Translated, it gives CAISVRTAHSYEQYF.